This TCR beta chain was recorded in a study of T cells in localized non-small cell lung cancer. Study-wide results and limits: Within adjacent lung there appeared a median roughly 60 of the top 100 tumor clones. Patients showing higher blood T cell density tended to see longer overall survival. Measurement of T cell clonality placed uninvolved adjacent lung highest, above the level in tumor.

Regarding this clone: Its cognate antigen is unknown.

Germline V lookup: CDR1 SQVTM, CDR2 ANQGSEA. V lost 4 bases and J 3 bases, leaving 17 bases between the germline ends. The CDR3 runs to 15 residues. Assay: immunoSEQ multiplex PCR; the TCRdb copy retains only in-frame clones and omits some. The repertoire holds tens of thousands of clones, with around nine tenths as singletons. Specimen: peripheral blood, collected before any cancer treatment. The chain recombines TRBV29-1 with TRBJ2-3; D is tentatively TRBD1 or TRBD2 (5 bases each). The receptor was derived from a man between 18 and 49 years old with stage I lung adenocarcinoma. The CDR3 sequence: CSVGDGIGWTDTQYF. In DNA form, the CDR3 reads TGCAGCGTTGGGGACGGCATAGGGTGGACAGATACGCAGTATTTT.